The T cell receptor (beta chain) described here comes from a study of blood T cell repertoires in COVID-19. In the authors' workflow: Quantification of nucleated cells was approximated via reference gene primer amplification. Method: immunoSEQ multiplex PCR; TCRdb's copy keeps in-frame clones and lacks some. V and J calls plus clone size are reproduced from that table; the DNA served to infer D and trimming. The sample includes 60,000 to 75,000 clones, approximately 90% seen only once; the top ten take less than 2.5%. V dropped 7 bases and J dropped 2 bases, with 17 bases sitting between them. Germline loops: CDR1 LNHDA, CDR2 SQIVND (reference sequence). The CDR3 is 15 amino acids.

The clonotype originates from a man aged 25-45 years with acute or convalescent COVID-19. The chain carries TRBV19 and TRBJ1-2, with D tentatively TRBD1 (5 bases). Sequencing was done on a sample of peripheral blood. The CDR3 DNA follows: TGTGCCAGTACCCCAAAGGGGCAGGGAAACTATGGCTACACCTTC. It yields the protein CASTPKGQGNYGYTF.